One sample yielded the 9 T cell receptor beta chains listed below, sequenced in a study of blood T cell repertoires in COVID-19. This table comes from immunoSEQ multiplex PCR, and its TCRdb copy is limited to in-frame clones, with some not included. The sample lists fewer than 200,000 clones; over 80% were seen once. Sequenced material: peripheral blood. The receptors here all came from a woman in her sixties or seventies with COVID-19, enrolled during active disease.

This sequence joins TRBV29-1 and TRBJ2-5; TRBD1 matches 8 bases. This CDR3 has 15 amino acids. Germline assignment: CDR1 SQVTM and CDR2 ANQGSEA. J gave up 4 bases and V 6 bases, and 13 bases lay outside the gene matches. CDR3 in DNA: TGCAGCGTGAGGGGTATGGACAGGGAGTTAGAGACCCAGTACTTC. It codes for CSVRGMDRELETQYF.

The rearrangement links TRBV30 to TRBJ1-2, with D unresolved. Germline V gene lookup returns CDR1 GTSNPN and CDR2 SVGIG (reference sequence). Trimming took 4 bases from V and 7 from J, leaving 7 bases between them. This CDR3 is 10 amino acids long. CDR3 bases: TGTGCCTGGAACGGGGTTGGCTACACCTTC. Its translation is CAWNGVGYTF. The full variable domain, rest sourced from reference TRBV30 and TRBJ1-2, is SQTIHQWPATLVQPVGSPLSLECTVEGTSNPNLYWYRQAAGRGLQLLFYSVGIGQISSEVPQNLSASRPQDRQFILSSKKLLLSDSGFYLCAWNGVGYTFGSGTRLTVV.

The J gene is TRBJ2-5, the V gene TRBV7-2; D is possibly TRBD2 (6 bases). CDR3 size: 15 residues. The germline V and J ends were trimmed by 5 bases and 5 bases, with 18 bases remaining between them. The V gene's germline CDR1 is SGHTA and CDR2 FQGNSA. In nucleotides, the CDR3 is TGTGCCAGCAGCCAGGGACTGGGGGAGTTTGAGACCCAGTACTTC. Amino acids: CASSQGLGEFETQYF.

The rearrangement uses TRBV25-1 and TRBJ2-7; tentative D call: TRBD1 (5 bases). V was shortened by 4 bases and J by 6 bases, with 7 bases between the two germline ends. The CDR3 sequence is 11 residues long. The germline CDR1 and CDR2 sequences are MGHDK and SYGVNS. CDR3 sequence: CASSGQLEQYF. The DNA of the CDR3 is TGTGCCAGCAGTGGACAGCTCGAGCAGTACTTC.

This chain connects TRBV4-1 to TRBJ2-1; 7 bases match TRBD2. The CDR3 is 13 amino acids. The ends lost 4 bases at V and 13 bases at J; junction bases unmatched: 10. From germline, CDR1 is MGHRA and CDR2 YSYEKL. The CDR3 spells CASSPPSGGEQFF. The CDR3 nucleotides read TGCGCCAGCAGCCCTCCTAGTGGGGGGGAACAGTTCTTC.

V and J are TRBV5-1 and TRBJ1-1; 7 positions agree with TRBD1. Per the germline V gene, CDR1 is SGHRS and CDR2 is YFSETQ. This CDR3 comprises 17 residues. V shed 0 bases and J 5 bases; nucleotides not matched to a gene: 13. CDR3 in amino acids: CASSLGDSLLRGTEAFF. DNA for the CDR3: TGCGCCAGCAGCTTGGGGGACAGTCTTTTGAGAGGAACTGAAGCTTTCTTT.

This sequence joins TRBV27 and TRBJ2-1; TRBD2 matches 8 bases. With 7 bases clipped from V and 7 bases from J, the junction kept 6 bases outside the gene matches. The CDR3 contains 13 residues. Germline V gene data show CDR1 as MNHEY and CDR2 as SMNVEV (reference sequence). CDR3 nucleotide sequence: TGTGCCAGCATGCCTAGCGGGTGGAATGAGCAGTTCTTC. It is translated as CASMPSGWNEQFF.

This sequence joins TRBV4-1 and TRBJ2-7; TRBD1 matches 8 bases. There are 16 residues in the CDR3. J was trimmed by 5 bases and V by 0 bases; bases with no gene match: 9. Looked up from germline, CDR1 is MGHRA and CDR2 is YSYEKL. For the CDR3, the DNA is TGCGCCAGCAGCCAAGACCCCGGACAGGGCTGGAACGAGCAGTACTTC. It yields the protein CASSQDPGQGWNEQYF.

J is TRBJ1-2 and V is TRBV28; 9 bases are a match to TRBD1. In germline, CDR1 is MDHEN, CDR2 SYDVKM. CDR3 length: 13 residues. Trimming removed 6 bases from V and 6 bases from J; junction bases left unmatched: 5. CDR3 residues: CASRGTGSNGYTF. CDR3 nucleotides: TGTGCCAGCAGAGGGACAGGGAGCAATGGCTACACCTTC.